What follows is one T cell receptor beta chain and its context. This CDR3 is built from 14 residues. Germline V CDR1 and CDR2: SGHDT, YYEEEE. With 6 bases clipped from V and 5 bases from J, the junction kept 6 bases outside the gene matches. The sample is drawn from a study of T cell clones after liver transplantation. Whole-study context: TCRbeta sequencing after a pre-transplant mixed lymphocyte reaction identified graft-donor-reactive clones, later tracked in post-transplant blood. Blood was drawn pre-transplant, before withdrawal, and after full or failed withdrawal.

The data were produced by immunoSEQ multiplex PCR, yet TCRdb's version contains in-frame clones alone and is incomplete. The data show more than 70,000 clones, over 65% seen once. The chain uses TRBV5-6 and TRBJ1-4; 8 bases agree with TRBD1. This TCR came from a human patient who received a liver transplant. Among the T cells, some may be from the graft donor. Sequenced material: CD4+ T cells from blood, taken at the 22-month timepoint. CDR3 residues: CASTRTGMNEKLFF. The CDR3 bases are TGTGCCAGCACCAGGACAGGGATGAATGAAAAACTGTTTTTT.